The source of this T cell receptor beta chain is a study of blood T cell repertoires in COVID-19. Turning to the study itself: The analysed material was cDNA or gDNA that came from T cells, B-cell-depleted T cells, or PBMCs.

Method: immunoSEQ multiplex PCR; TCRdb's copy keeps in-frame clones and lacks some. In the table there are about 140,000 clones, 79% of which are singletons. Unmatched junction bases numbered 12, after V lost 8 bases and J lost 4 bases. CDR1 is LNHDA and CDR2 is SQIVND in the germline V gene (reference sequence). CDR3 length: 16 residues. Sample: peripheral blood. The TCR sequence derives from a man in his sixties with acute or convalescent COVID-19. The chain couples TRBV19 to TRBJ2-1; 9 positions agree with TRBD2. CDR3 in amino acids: CASRGSGRLLYNEQFF. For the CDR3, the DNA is TGTGCCAGTCGGGGGAGCGGGAGGCTGTTATACAATGAGCAGTTCTTC.